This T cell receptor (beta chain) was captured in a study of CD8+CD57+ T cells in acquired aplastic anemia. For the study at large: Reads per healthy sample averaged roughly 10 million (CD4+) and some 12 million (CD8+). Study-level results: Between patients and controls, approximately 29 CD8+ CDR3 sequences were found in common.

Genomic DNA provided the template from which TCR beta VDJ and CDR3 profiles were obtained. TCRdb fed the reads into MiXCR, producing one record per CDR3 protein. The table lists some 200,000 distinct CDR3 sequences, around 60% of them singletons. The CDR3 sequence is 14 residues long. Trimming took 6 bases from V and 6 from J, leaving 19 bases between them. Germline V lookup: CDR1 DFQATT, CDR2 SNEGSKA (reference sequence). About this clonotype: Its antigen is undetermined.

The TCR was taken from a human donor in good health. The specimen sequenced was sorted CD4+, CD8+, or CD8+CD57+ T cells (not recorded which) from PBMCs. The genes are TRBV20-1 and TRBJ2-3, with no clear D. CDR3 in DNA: TGCAGTGCCGCCCCCCGCCCTCGGATGGATACGCAGTATTTT. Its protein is CSAAPRPRMDTQYF.